This T cell receptor (beta chain) originates from a study of identifying expanded T cells in peripheral blood. Clones were read by immunoSEQ multiplex PCR, and TCRdb kept only the in-frame ones, dropping some. The sample has some 120,000 clones, approximately 84% seen once. Germline CDR1 GTSNPN, CDR2 SVGIG (reference sequence). V dropped 3 bases and J dropped 1 base, with 9 bases sitting between them. The CDR3 is 13 amino acids. This clone was seen once. The TCR was taken from a person aged 18-70 years in good health. J is TRBJ1-1 and V is TRBV30, with D maybe TRBD1 (5 bases). The sequenced material came from blood. CDR3 DNA sequence: TGTGCCTGGAGATCCGGGGGGAACACTGAAGCTTTCTTT. Protein product: CAWRSGGNTEAFF.